These T cell receptor beta chains were read from a single sample in a study of chemoradiotherapy in HPV16-positive cancers. The assay was immunoSEQ multiplex PCR, and TCRdb's table has in-frame clones only and misses some. The sample lists tens of thousands of clones, 86% occurring once. The sample here was blood, taken from a patient who underwent chemoradiotherapy. Receptors were obtained from a human donor with HPV-associated anogenital cancer. The CDR3 runs from the conserved cysteine through the conserved F or W. A D gene is named only where the DNA matches it firmly. Clone size is shown for a subset of rows, as once, few, many or a class of expanded clone.

clone size: NA
CDR3 length: 12
J gene: TRBJ2-7
D gene: NA
V gene: TRBV11-1
CDR3 protein: CASSFSDYEQYF
CDR3 DNA: TGTGCCAGCAGCTTTTCGGACTACGAGCAGTACTTC

clone size: NA
CDR3 length: 13
J gene: TRBJ2-7
D gene: TRBD1
V gene: TRBV28
CDR3 protein: CASSEGQGYEQYF
CDR3 DNA: TGTGCCAGCAGTGAGGGACAGGGCTACGAGCAGTACTTC

clone size: NA
CDR3 length: 17
J gene: TRBJ2-3
D gene: NA
V gene: TRBV7-9
CDR3 protein: CASSSLRDSPSTYTQYF
CDR3 DNA: TGTGCCAGCAGCTCTTTGCGGGACTCCCCAAGTACTTATACGCAGTATTTT

clone size: NA
CDR3 length: 15
J gene: TRBJ1-1
D gene: NA
V gene: TRBV19
CDR3 protein: CASSTATSTGPEAFF
CDR3 DNA: TGTGCCAGTAGTACCGCCACCTCGACAGGACCGGAAGCTTTCTTT

clone size: NA
CDR3 length: 16
J gene: TRBJ2-1
D gene: TRBD2
V gene: TRBV7-8
CDR3 protein: CASSHWRGSSYNEQFF
CDR3 DNA: TGTGCCAGCAGCCATTGGCGGGGGAGCTCCTACAATGAGCAGTTCTTC

clone size: NA
CDR3 length: 13
J gene: TRBJ1-1
D gene: TRBD1
V gene: TRBV10-1
CDR3 protein: CASSEARDREAFF
CDR3 DNA: TGCGCCAGCAGTGAGGCTAGGGACAGGGAAGCTTTCTTT

clone size: NA
CDR3 length: 13
J gene: TRBJ1-2
D gene: NA
V gene: TRBV4-2
CDR3 protein: CASSQESVYGYTF
CDR3 DNA: TGTGCCAGCAGCCAAGAGTCGGTATATGGCTACACCTTC

clone size: NA
CDR3 length: 13
J gene: TRBJ2-3
D gene: NA
V gene: TRBV11-2
CDR3 protein: CASSFTGADTQYF
CDR3 DNA: TGTGCCAGCAGCTTTACGGGCGCAGATACGCAGTATTTT

clone size: once
CDR3 length: 14
J gene: TRBJ2-1
D gene: NA
V gene: TRBV6-1
CDR3 protein: CATLRVNSYNEQFF
CDR3 DNA: TGTGCCACCCTGAGAGTTAACTCCTACAATGAGCAGTTCTTC

clone size: once
CDR3 length: 16
J gene: TRBJ1-4
D gene: NA
V gene: TRBV18
CDR3 protein: CASSPLRQATNEKLFF
CDR3 DNA: TGTGCCAGCTCACCCCTGAGACAGGCCACAAATGAAAAACTGTTTTTT

clone size: NA
CDR3 length: 12
J gene: TRBJ1-1
D gene: NA
V gene: TRBV27
CDR3 protein: CASSLRGAEAFF
CDR3 DNA: TGTGCCAGCAGTTTAAGGGGGGCTGAAGCTTTCTTT

clone size: NA
CDR3 length: 16
J gene: TRBJ1-5
D gene: NA
V gene: TRBV27
CDR3 protein: CASSRDIGTVNQPQHF
CDR3 DNA: TGTGCCAGCAGTCGGGATATAGGGACGGTTAATCAGCCCCAGCATTTT

clone size: NA
CDR3 length: 14
J gene: TRBJ1-3
D gene: NA
V gene: TRBV27
CDR3 protein: CASSRSGDGNTIYF
CDR3 DNA: TGTGCCAGCAGTCGATCAGGGGATGGAAACACCATATATTTT

clone size: NA
CDR3 length: 15
J gene: TRBJ2-2
D gene: NA
V gene: TRBV9
CDR3 protein: CASSVTPEPSGELFF
CDR3 DNA: TGTGCCAGCAGCGTGACTCCGGAGCCCTCCGGGGAGCTGTTTTTT

clone size: NA
CDR3 length: 14
J gene: TRBJ2-3
D gene: NA
V gene: TRBV7-2
CDR3 protein: CASRESLGGDTQYF
CDR3 DNA: TGTGCCAGCAGGGAATCGCTCGGCGGAGATACGCAGTATTTT

clone size: NA
CDR3 length: 15
J gene: TRBJ1-5
D gene: NA
V gene: TRBV6-5
CDR3 protein: CASRQRGTPFQPQHF
CDR3 DNA: TGTGCCAGCAGACAAAGGGGGACACCATTTCAGCCCCAGCATTTT

clone size: NA
CDR3 length: 11
J gene: TRBJ1-1
D gene: NA
V gene: TRBV28
CDR3 protein: CASTLSTEAFF
CDR3 DNA: TGTGCCAGCACCCTCAGCACTGAAGCTTTCTTT

clone size: NA
CDR3 length: 13
J gene: TRBJ1-1
D gene: NA
V gene: TRBV5-1
CDR3 protein: CASSSSFSTEAFF
CDR3 DNA: TGCGCCAGCAGCTCCTCTTTTAGCACTGAAGCTTTCTTT

clone size: NA
CDR3 length: 15
J gene: TRBJ2-2
D gene: TRBD1
V gene: TRBV7-2
CDR3 protein: CASSDRGRSTGELFF
CDR3 DNA: TGTGCCAGCAGTGACAGGGGCCGGTCCACCGGGGAGCTGTTTTTT

clone size: few
CDR3 length: 14
J gene: TRBJ1-1
D gene: NA
V gene: TRBV25-1
CDR3 protein: CASSDVMPDGEAFF
CDR3 DNA: TGTGCCAGCAGTGACGTAATGCCGGACGGTGAAGCTTTCTTT

clone size: few
CDR3 length: 14
J gene: TRBJ2-7
D gene: TRBD1
V gene: TRBV11-2
CDR3 protein: CASTAPRQGDEQYF
CDR3 DNA: TGTGCCAGCACCGCCCCACGACAGGGCGACGAGCAGTACTTC

clone size: NA
CDR3 length: 16
J gene: TRBJ2-7
D gene: NA
V gene: TRBV6-1
CDR3 protein: CASSEEGVDKNYEQYF
CDR3 DNA: TGTGCCAGCAGTGAAGAGGGGGTAGACAAGAACTACGAGCAGTACTTC

clone size: NA
CDR3 length: 18
J gene: TRBJ1-1
D gene: TRBD1
V gene: TRBV14
CDR3 protein: CASSHGQRTGVLNTEAFF
CDR3 DNA: TGTGCCAGCAGCCACGGGCAAAGGACAGGGGTTCTGAACACTGAAGCTTTCTTT

clone size: NA
CDR3 length: 13
J gene: TRBJ1-2
D gene: NA
V gene: TRBV29-1
CDR3 protein: CSVEATVLYGYTF
CDR3 DNA: TGCAGCGTTGAAGCGACAGTCCTCTATGGCTACACCTTC

clone size: few
CDR3 length: 15
J gene: TRBJ2-5
D gene: NA
V gene: TRBV2
CDR3 protein: CASRDPGDQQETQYF
CDR3 DNA: TGTGCCAGCAGGGACCCGGGGGATCAACAAGAGACCCAGTACTTC

clone size: NA
CDR3 length: 13
J gene: TRBJ1-5
D gene: NA
V gene: TRBV7-2
CDR3 protein: CASCKGYNQPQHF
CDR3 DNA: TGTGCCAGCTGTAAAGGGTACAATCAGCCCCAGCATTTT

clone size: NA
CDR3 length: 14
J gene: TRBJ1-2
D gene: TRBD1
V gene: TRBV6-1
CDR3 protein: CASRAQQGYYGYTF
CDR3 DNA: TGTGCCAGCAGGGCCCAACAGGGGTACTATGGCTACACCTTC

clone size: NA
CDR3 length: 14
J gene: TRBJ1-1
D gene: NA
V gene: TRBV19
CDR3 protein: CASSMSVADTEAFF
CDR3 DNA: TGTGCCAGTAGTATGAGTGTGGCTGACACTGAAGCTTTCTTT

clone size: NA
CDR3 length: 13
J gene: TRBJ2-3
D gene: NA
V gene: TRBV6-6
CDR3 protein: CASSQTPKVPQYF
CDR3 DNA: TGTGCCAGCAGCCAAACCCCGAAGGTTCCGCAGTATTTT

clone size: NA
CDR3 length: 13
J gene: TRBJ1-2
D gene: NA
V gene: TRBV19
CDR3 protein: CASSRPGDYGYTF
CDR3 DNA: TGTGCCAGTAGTCGCCCGGGGGACTATGGCTACACCTTC

clone size: NA
CDR3 length: 17
J gene: TRBJ1-3
D gene: TRBD1
V gene: TRBV18
CDR3 protein: CASSRGQGSLSGNTIYF
CDR3 DNA: TGTGCCAGCTCACGGGGACAGGGGTCCCTCTCTGGAAACACCATATATTTT

clone size: NA
CDR3 length: 13
J gene: TRBJ2-2
D gene: TRBD2
V gene: TRBV18
CDR3 protein: CASSRSGDGELFF
CDR3 DNA: TGTGCCAGCTCCCGTAGCGGGGACGGGGAGCTGTTTTTT

clone size: NA
CDR3 length: 19
J gene: TRBJ1-5
D gene: TRBD1
V gene: TRBV19
CDR3 protein: CASSLEATGWGDSNQPQHF
CDR3 DNA: TGTGCCAGTAGCCTGGAGGCGACAGGGTGGGGGGATAGCAATCAGCCCCAGCATTTT

clone size: NA
CDR3 length: 15
J gene: TRBJ1-6
D gene: NA
V gene: TRBV21-1
CDR3 protein: CASSKIPGQNSPLHF
CDR3 DNA: TGTGCCAGCAGCAAAATACCGGGACAGAATTCACCCCTCCACTTT

clone size: NA
CDR3 length: 14
J gene: TRBJ1-5
D gene: NA
V gene: TRBV4-1
CDR3 protein: CASSQEMRTQPQHF
CDR3 DNA: TGCGCCAGCAGCCAAGAAATGAGGACCCAGCCCCAGCATTTT

clone size: once
CDR3 length: 15
J gene: TRBJ1-1
D gene: NA
V gene: TRBV19
CDR3 protein: CASSITALANTEAFF
CDR3 DNA: TGTGCCAGTAGCATTACCGCGCTGGCGAACACTGAAGCTTTCTTT

clone size: NA
CDR3 length: 16
J gene: TRBJ2-2
D gene: NA
V gene: TRBV5-1
CDR3 protein: CASSRGGGADTGELFF
CDR3 DNA: TGCGCCAGCAGCAGAGGAGGGGGCGCTGACACCGGGGAGCTGTTTTTT

clone size: NA
CDR3 length: 14
J gene: TRBJ2-3
D gene: NA
V gene: TRBV5-1
CDR3 protein: CASSLVGATDTQYF
CDR3 DNA: TGCGCCAGCAGCTTGGTGGGGGCAACAGATACGCAGTATTTT

clone size: NA
CDR3 length: 16
J gene: TRBJ2-1
D gene: TRBD2
V gene: TRBV7-8
CDR3 protein: CASSVGGDWSYNEQFF
CDR3 DNA: TGTGCCAGCAGCGTTGGGGGGGATTGGTCCTACAATGAGCAGTTCTTC

clone size: NA
CDR3 length: 17
J gene: TRBJ2-7
D gene: NA
V gene: TRBV7-2
CDR3 protein: CASSLAIVPDNSYEQYF
CDR3 DNA: TGTGCCAGCAGCTTAGCGATTGTCCCAGACAATTCCTACGAGCAGTACTTC

clone size: NA
CDR3 length: 13
J gene: TRBJ2-7
D gene: NA
V gene: TRBV2
CDR3 protein: CASSPLPAYEQYF
CDR3 DNA: TGTGCCAGCAGTCCCCTCCCTGCTTACGAGCAGTACTTC

clone size: NA
CDR3 length: 13
J gene: TRBJ2-7
D gene: NA
V gene: TRBV5-1
CDR3 protein: CASSLEAYYEQYF
CDR3 DNA: TGCGCCAGCAGCTTGGAGGCTTACTACGAGCAGTACTTC

clone size: once
CDR3 length: 15
J gene: TRBJ1-5
D gene: NA
V gene: TRBV6-1
CDR3 protein: CASSELGVANQPQHF
CDR3 DNA: TGTGCCAGCAGTGAATTGGGTGTAGCAAATCAGCCCCAGCATTTT

clone size: once
CDR3 length: 16
J gene: TRBJ1-4
D gene: TRBD1
V gene: TRBV5-1
CDR3 protein: CASSLGTGATNEKLFF
CDR3 DNA: TGCGCCAGCAGCTTAGGGACAGGGGCAACTAATGAAAAACTGTTTTTT

clone size: NA
CDR3 length: 12
J gene: TRBJ1-5
D gene: NA
V gene: TRBV5-8
CDR3 protein: CASSGSNQPQHF
CDR3 DNA: TGTGCCAGCAGTGGAAGCAATCAGCCCCAGCATTTT

clone size: NA
CDR3 length: 15
J gene: TRBJ1-2
D gene: TRBD1
V gene: TRBV6-5
CDR3 protein: CATLGERQGGYGYTF
CDR3 DNA: TGTGCCACCCTGGGGGAAAGACAGGGAGGCTATGGCTACACCTTC

clone size: NA
CDR3 length: 14
J gene: TRBJ1-1
D gene: NA
V gene: TRBV7-9
CDR3 protein: CASSLGEGFSEAFF
CDR3 DNA: TGTGCCAGCAGCTTAGGGGAGGGGTTCTCCGAAGCTTTCTTT

clone size: few
CDR3 length: 14
J gene: TRBJ2-1
D gene: TRBD1
V gene: TRBV2
CDR3 protein: CAIATGSSYNEQFF
CDR3 DNA: TGTGCCATCGCGACAGGGAGCTCCTACAATGAGCAGTTCTTC

clone size: NA
CDR3 length: 13
J gene: TRBJ1-2
D gene: TRBD1
V gene: TRBV27
CDR3 protein: CASSLDRGLGYTF
CDR3 DNA: TGTGCCAGCAGTTTGGACAGGGGGCTTGGCTACACCTTC

clone size: NA
CDR3 length: 17
J gene: TRBJ1-1
D gene: NA
V gene: TRBV15
CDR3 protein: CATSRLKNVPVGTEAFF
CDR3 DNA: TGTGCCACCAGCAGGCTCAAAAACGTACCCGTGGGCACTGAAGCTTTCTTT

clone size: NA
CDR3 length: 15
J gene: TRBJ1-1
D gene: NA
V gene: TRBV18
CDR3 protein: CASSLTWGENTEAFF
CDR3 DNA: TGTGCCAGCTCTCTTACCTGGGGTGAGAACACTGAAGCTTTCTTT